The rows below give T cell receptor beta chains drawn from one sample of a study of blood T cell repertoires in COVID-19. Method: immunoSEQ multiplex PCR; TCRdb's copy keeps in-frame clones and lacks some. Of 280,000 or so clones in the sample, roughly nine tenths are singletons; the top ten hold roughly 2.8%. Sequencing was performed on PBMCs or T cells enriched from blood (not recorded which). These receptors were obtained from a woman aged 45-60 years who had been exposed to COVID-19. CDR3s include the opening cysteine and the closing phenylalanine or tryptophan. Fields, in order: D gene, clone size, J gene, V gene, CDR3 DNA, CDR3 protein. D genes are given only for firm matches. A clone size is listed for some rows: how often the clone was seen (once, few, many), or a class if it is expanded.

d_gene: .; abundance: .; j_gene: TRBJ1-4; v_gene: TRBV5-1; CDR3nt: TGCGCCAGCAGCGATGGACAGAGGGGGAATGAAAAACTGTTTTTT; CDR3aa: CASSDGQRGNEKLFF
d_gene: .; abundance: .; j_gene: TRBJ1-6; v_gene: TRBV7-2; CDR3nt: TGTGCCAGCAGCTTATTGACCGGGGTTAGCAGGTCACCCCTCCACTTT; CDR3aa: CASSLLTGVSRSPLHF
d_gene: TRBD2; abundance: .; j_gene: TRBJ2-1; v_gene: TRBV7-9; CDR3nt: TGTGCCAGCAGACCACTAGCGGGGGGTTACAATGAGCAGTTCTTC; CDR3aa: CASRPLAGGYNEQFF
d_gene: .; abundance: once; j_gene: TRBJ2-7; v_gene: TRBV12-5; CDR3nt: TGTGCTAGTGGTTCAACAGGCTCCTACGAGCAGTACTTC; CDR3aa: CASGSTGSYEQYF
d_gene: .; abundance: .; j_gene: TRBJ2-1; v_gene: TRBV9; CDR3nt: TGTGCCAGCAGCGTACGGAATGAGCAGTTCTTC; CDR3aa: CASSVRNEQFF
d_gene: TRBD2; abundance: .; j_gene: TRBJ2-1; v_gene: TRBV7-2; CDR3nt: TGTGCCAGCAGTAAAAGGACTAGCGGGGGACAATCCAATGAGCAGTTCTTC; CDR3aa: CASSKRTSGGQSNEQFF
d_gene: .; abundance: .; j_gene: TRBJ1-2; v_gene: TRBV7-9; CDR3nt: TGTGCCAGCAGCTTAACAGGGAACAACTATGGCTACACCTTC; CDR3aa: CASSLTGNNYGYTF
d_gene: TRBD2; abundance: .; j_gene: TRBJ2-1; v_gene: TRBV11-1; CDR3nt: TGTGCCAGCAGCTTGGGACTAGAGAGTTACAATGAGCAGTTCTTC; CDR3aa: CASSLGLESYNEQFF
d_gene: TRBD1; abundance: .; j_gene: TRBJ2-1; v_gene: TRBV6-5; CDR3nt: TGTGCCAGCAGTTACACGGCCGGGACAGGGCGTAATGAGCAGTTCTTC; CDR3aa: CASSYTAGTGRNEQFF
d_gene: .; abundance: .; j_gene: TRBJ2-7; v_gene: TRBV5-1; CDR3nt: TGCGCCAGCAGCTTGGACCCAGCTAGCTCCTACGAGCAGTACTTC; CDR3aa: CASSLDPASSYEQYF
d_gene: .; abundance: .; j_gene: TRBJ1-2; v_gene: TRBV3-1/TRBV3-2; CDR3nt: TGTGCCAGCAGCCAAGTTGAGCTGAACTATGGCTACACCTTC; CDR3aa: CASSQVELNYGYTF
d_gene: .; abundance: .; j_gene: TRBJ1-4; v_gene: TRBV7-2; CDR3nt: TGTGCCAGCAGCCCGGGGTATAATGAAAAACTGTTTTTT; CDR3aa: CASSPGYNEKLFF
d_gene: .; abundance: .; j_gene: TRBJ1-1; v_gene: TRBV15; CDR3nt: TGTGCCACCGCGATGAACACTGAAGCTTTCTTT; CDR3aa: CATAMNTEAFF
d_gene: .; abundance: .; j_gene: TRBJ1-6; v_gene: TRBV6-1; CDR3nt: TGTGCCAGCAGTGAATCCGGGAGGAGTTCACCCCTCCACTTT; CDR3aa: CASSESGRSSPLHF
d_gene: TRBD1; abundance: .; j_gene: TRBJ2-7; v_gene: TRBV5-4; CDR3nt: TGTGCCAGCAGCTTGGCACAGGGGAACTCCTACGAGCAGTACTTC; CDR3aa: CASSLAQGNSYEQYF
d_gene: TRBD1; abundance: .; j_gene: TRBJ2-1; v_gene: TRBV2; CDR3nt: TGTGCCAGCAGTGAATTAGGGGGCACCGGTGGGGAGCAGTTCTTC; CDR3aa: CASSELGGTGGEQFF
d_gene: .; abundance: .; j_gene: TRBJ2-1; v_gene: TRBV7-9; CDR3nt: TGTGCCAGCAGCTTCTGGGGCGCCGCCAGTCCCCATGAGCAGTTCTTC; CDR3aa: CASSFWGAASPHEQFF
d_gene: .; abundance: .; j_gene: TRBJ1-2; v_gene: TRBV7-2; CDR3nt: TGTGCCAGCAGTCCTCATGCGGAGGGTGGCTACACCTTC; CDR3aa: CASSPHAEGGYTF
d_gene: .; abundance: once; j_gene: TRBJ2-2; v_gene: TRBV9; CDR3nt: TGTGCCAGCAGCGCCCAGGTTGAAGCGAACACCGGGGAGCTGTTTTTT; CDR3aa: CASSAQVEANTGELFF
d_gene: .; abundance: .; j_gene: TRBJ1-5; v_gene: TRBV19; CDR3nt: TGTGCCAGTAGTATTGTCGGGTGGTCCGAGGATCAGCCCCAGCATTTT; CDR3aa: CASSIVGWSEDQPQHF
d_gene: .; abundance: .; j_gene: TRBJ1-1; v_gene: TRBV29-1; CDR3nt: TGCAGCGCAGACACAGGGTTCACTGAAGCTTTCTTT; CDR3aa: CSADTGFTEAFF
d_gene: TRBD2; abundance: .; j_gene: TRBJ2-5; v_gene: TRBV19; CDR3nt: TGTGCCAGTAGTATAGATGCTCTGGGAAGCGGGGCCGAGACCCAGTACTTC; CDR3aa: CASSIDALGSGAETQYF
d_gene: .; abundance: once; j_gene: TRBJ1-5; v_gene: TRBV15; CDR3nt: TGTGCCACCAGCAGGATTCGAGAGCAGCCCCAGCATTTT; CDR3aa: CATSRIREQPQHF
d_gene: .; abundance: .; j_gene: TRBJ1-4; v_gene: TRBV11-2; CDR3nt: TGTGCCAGCAGCTTAGATAGGGGTAGTTTTGAAAAACTGTTTTTT; CDR3aa: CASSLDRGSFEKLFF
d_gene: .; abundance: .; j_gene: TRBJ1-4; v_gene: TRBV7-2; CDR3nt: TGTGCCAGCAGCTACACACGGGGTTCGGAAAAACTGTTTTTT; CDR3aa: CASSYTRGSEKLFF
d_gene: .; abundance: once; j_gene: TRBJ2-7; v_gene: TRBV3-1/TRBV3-2; CDR3nt: TGTGCCAGCAGCCAAGAACAGACAGCCTCCTACGAGCAGTACTTC; CDR3aa: CASSQEQTASYEQYF
d_gene: .; abundance: .; j_gene: TRBJ2-5; v_gene: TRBV7-6; CDR3nt: TGTGCCAGCAGCTTAGGCGCAGGTGAAGAGACCCAGTACTTC; CDR3aa: CASSLGAGEETQYF
d_gene: .; abundance: few; j_gene: TRBJ1-2; v_gene: TRBV4-1; CDR3nt: TGCGCCAGCAGCCAAGATGAGGCAGAGACCTATGGCTACACCTTC; CDR3aa: CASSQDEAETYGYTF
d_gene: .; abundance: .; j_gene: TRBJ1-5; v_gene: TRBV7-9; CDR3nt: TGTGCCAGCAGCTTAGCAGGGGATAGTCAGCCCCAGCATTTT; CDR3aa: CASSLAGDSQPQHF
d_gene: .; abundance: .; j_gene: TRBJ1-6; v_gene: TRBV19; CDR3nt: TGTGCCAGTAGTCCCGGAGTGGGTACACCCCTCCACTTT; CDR3aa: CASSPGVGTPLHF
d_gene: TRBD1; abundance: once; j_gene: TRBJ1-2; v_gene: TRBV28; CDR3nt: TGTGCCAGCAGTTTTGGGACAGGGCTTGACTATGGCTACACCTTC; CDR3aa: CASSFGTGLDYGYTF
d_gene: .; abundance: .; j_gene: TRBJ1-2; v_gene: TRBV28; CDR3nt: TGTGCCAGCGCAGACTACCAAGCTAACTATGGCTACACCTTC; CDR3aa: CASADYQANYGYTF
d_gene: TRBD1; abundance: .; j_gene: TRBJ2-2; v_gene: TRBV5-1; CDR3nt: TGCGCCAGCAGCGGCGGACAGGGGAACACCGGGGAGCTGTTTTTT; CDR3aa: CASSGGQGNTGELFF
d_gene: .; abundance: .; j_gene: TRBJ1-5; v_gene: TRBV7-8; CDR3nt: TGTGCCAGCAGCTTAGGGCAGGGGAATCAGCCCCAGCATTTT; CDR3aa: CASSLGQGNQPQHF
d_gene: .; abundance: once; j_gene: TRBJ2-7; v_gene: TRBV18; CDR3nt: TGTGCCAGCTCACCACGACAGACCCTCAGCTCCTACGAGCAGTACTTC; CDR3aa: CASSPRQTLSSYEQYF
d_gene: .; abundance: .; j_gene: TRBJ1-5; v_gene: TRBV2; CDR3nt: TGTGCCAGCAGCGGCGGGGCCCAAAAGGGCAATCAGCCCCAGCATTTT; CDR3aa: CASSGGAQKGNQPQHF
d_gene: .; abundance: once; j_gene: TRBJ2-5; v_gene: TRBV19; CDR3nt: TGTGCCAGTAGTATGGGAGGAGGCCGGGGCCAAGAGACCCAGTACTTC; CDR3aa: CASSMGGGRGQETQYF
d_gene: .; abundance: .; j_gene: TRBJ2-2; v_gene: TRBV7-2; CDR3nt: TGTGCCAGCAGCCTAACAGGGTTACCCGGGGAGCTGTTTTTT; CDR3aa: CASSLTGLPGELFF
d_gene: TRBD2; abundance: .; j_gene: TRBJ2-7; v_gene: TRBV5-1; CDR3nt: TGCGCCAGCAGCCGCCGGGGGACTAGCTTTGGCGAGCAGTACTTC; CDR3aa: CASSRRGTSFGEQYF
d_gene: .; abundance: .; j_gene: TRBJ1-3; v_gene: TRBV27; CDR3nt: TGTGCCAGCAGTTATGGACAAGGGCCTGGAAACACCATATATTTT; CDR3aa: CASSYGQGPGNTIYF
d_gene: TRBD2; abundance: few; j_gene: TRBJ2-2; v_gene: TRBV7-9; CDR3nt: TGTGCCAGCAGCCCGGGAGGGGGACGGTACACCGGGGAGCTGTTTTTT; CDR3aa: CASSPGGGRYTGELFF
d_gene: .; abundance: .; j_gene: TRBJ2-3; v_gene: TRBV29-1; CDR3nt: TGCAGCGTTCTGGACTCAGATACGCAGTATTTT; CDR3aa: CSVLDSDTQYF